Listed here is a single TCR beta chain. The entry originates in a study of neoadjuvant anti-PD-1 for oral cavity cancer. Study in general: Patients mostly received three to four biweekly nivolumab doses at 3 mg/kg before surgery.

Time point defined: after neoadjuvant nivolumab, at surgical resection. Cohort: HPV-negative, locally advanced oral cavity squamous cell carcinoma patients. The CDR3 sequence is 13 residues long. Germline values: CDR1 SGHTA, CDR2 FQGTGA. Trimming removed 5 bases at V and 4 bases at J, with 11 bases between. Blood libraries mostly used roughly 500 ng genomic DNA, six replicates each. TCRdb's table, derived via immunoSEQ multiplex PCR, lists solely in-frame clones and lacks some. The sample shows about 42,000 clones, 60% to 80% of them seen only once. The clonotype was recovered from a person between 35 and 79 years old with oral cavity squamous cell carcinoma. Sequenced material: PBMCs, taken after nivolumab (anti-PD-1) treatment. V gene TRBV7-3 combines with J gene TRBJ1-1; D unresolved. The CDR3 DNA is TGTGCCAGCAGCCCAGGACCGATCACTGAAGCTTTCTTT. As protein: CASSPGPITEAFF.